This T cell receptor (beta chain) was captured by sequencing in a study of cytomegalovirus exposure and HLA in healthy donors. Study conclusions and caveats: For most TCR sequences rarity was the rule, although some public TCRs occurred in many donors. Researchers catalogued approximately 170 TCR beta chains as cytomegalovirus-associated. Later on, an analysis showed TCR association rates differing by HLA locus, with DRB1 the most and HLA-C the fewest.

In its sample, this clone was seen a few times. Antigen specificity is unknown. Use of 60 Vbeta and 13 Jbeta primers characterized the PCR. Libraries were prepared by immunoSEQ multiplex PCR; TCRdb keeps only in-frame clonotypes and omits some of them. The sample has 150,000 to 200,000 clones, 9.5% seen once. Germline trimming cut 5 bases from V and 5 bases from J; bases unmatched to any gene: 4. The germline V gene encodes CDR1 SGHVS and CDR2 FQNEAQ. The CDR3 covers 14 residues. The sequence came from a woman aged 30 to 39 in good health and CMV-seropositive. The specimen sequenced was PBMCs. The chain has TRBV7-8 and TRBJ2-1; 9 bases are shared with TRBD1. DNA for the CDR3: TGTGCCAGCAGCGCGGGACAGGGACACAATGAGCAGTTCTTC. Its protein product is CASSAGQGHNEQFF.